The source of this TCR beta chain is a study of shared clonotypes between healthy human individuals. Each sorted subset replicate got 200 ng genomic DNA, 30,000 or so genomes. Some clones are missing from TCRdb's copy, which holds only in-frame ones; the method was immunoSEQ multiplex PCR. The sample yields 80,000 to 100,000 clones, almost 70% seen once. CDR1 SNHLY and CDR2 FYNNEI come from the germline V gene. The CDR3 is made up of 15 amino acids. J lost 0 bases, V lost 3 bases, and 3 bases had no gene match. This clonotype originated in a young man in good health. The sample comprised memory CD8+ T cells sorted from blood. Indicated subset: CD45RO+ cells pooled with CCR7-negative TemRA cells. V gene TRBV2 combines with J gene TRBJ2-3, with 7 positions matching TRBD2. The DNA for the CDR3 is TGTGCCAGCAGTGAGGGAGGGACTAGCACAGATACGCAGTATTTT. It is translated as CASSEGGTSTDTQYF.